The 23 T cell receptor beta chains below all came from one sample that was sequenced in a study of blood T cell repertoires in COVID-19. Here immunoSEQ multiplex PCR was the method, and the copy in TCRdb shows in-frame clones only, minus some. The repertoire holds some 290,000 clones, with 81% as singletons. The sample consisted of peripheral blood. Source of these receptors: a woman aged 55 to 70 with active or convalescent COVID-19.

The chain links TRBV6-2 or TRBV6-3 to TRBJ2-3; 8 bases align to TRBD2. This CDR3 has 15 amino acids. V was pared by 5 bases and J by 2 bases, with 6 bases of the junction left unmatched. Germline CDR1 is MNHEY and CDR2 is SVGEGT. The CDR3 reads CASSTIAGLTDTQYF. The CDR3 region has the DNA TGTGCCAGCAGTACTATAGCGGGGCTCACAGATACGCAGTATTTT.

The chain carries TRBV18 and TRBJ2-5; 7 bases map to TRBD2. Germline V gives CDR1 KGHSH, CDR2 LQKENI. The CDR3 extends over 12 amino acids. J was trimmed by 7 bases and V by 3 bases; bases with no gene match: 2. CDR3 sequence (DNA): TGTGCCAGCTCACCGGGGGAGGGGACCCAGTACTTC. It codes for CASSPGEGTQYF.

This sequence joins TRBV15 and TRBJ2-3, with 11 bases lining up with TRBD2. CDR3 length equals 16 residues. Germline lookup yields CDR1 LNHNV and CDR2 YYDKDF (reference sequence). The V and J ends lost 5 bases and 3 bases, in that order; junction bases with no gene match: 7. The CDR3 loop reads CATSRGLAAGTDTQYF. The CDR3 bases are TGTGCCACCAGCCGGGGACTAGCGGCAGGGACAGATACGCAGTATTTT.

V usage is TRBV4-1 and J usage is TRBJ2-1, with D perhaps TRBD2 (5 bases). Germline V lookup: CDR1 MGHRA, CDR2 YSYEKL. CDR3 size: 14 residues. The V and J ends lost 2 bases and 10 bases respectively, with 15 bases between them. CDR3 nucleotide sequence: TGCGCCAGCAGCCAATTACTAGTTTCTTGGGAGCAGTTCTTC. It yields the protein CASSQLLVSWEQFF.

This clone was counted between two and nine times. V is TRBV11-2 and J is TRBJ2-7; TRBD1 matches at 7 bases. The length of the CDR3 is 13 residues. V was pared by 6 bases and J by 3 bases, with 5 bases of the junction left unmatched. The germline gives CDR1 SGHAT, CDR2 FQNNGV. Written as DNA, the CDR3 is TGTGCCAGCAGTTTTGGGACAGACTACGAGCAGTACTTC. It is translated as CASSFGTDYEQYF.

The CDR3 loop is CASSRAGDTDTQYF. The CDR3 DNA is TGCGCCAGCAGTCGGGCGGGGGACACAGATACGCAGTATTTT. The chain is built from TRBV10-1 and TRBJ2-3; 7 bases match TRBD2. V shed 5 bases, J shed 2 bases, and the junction held 4 bases outside the gene matches. The CDR3 covers 14 residues. Germline V lookup: CDR1 WNHNN, CDR2 SYGVQD (reference sequence).

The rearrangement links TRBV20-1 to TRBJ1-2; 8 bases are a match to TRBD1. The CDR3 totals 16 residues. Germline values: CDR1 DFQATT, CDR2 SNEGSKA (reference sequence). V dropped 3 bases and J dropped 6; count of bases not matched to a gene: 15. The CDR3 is CSASFAPGQGTNGYTF. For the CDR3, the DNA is TGCAGTGCTAGTTTTGCCCCCGGACAGGGAACGAATGGCTACACCTTC.

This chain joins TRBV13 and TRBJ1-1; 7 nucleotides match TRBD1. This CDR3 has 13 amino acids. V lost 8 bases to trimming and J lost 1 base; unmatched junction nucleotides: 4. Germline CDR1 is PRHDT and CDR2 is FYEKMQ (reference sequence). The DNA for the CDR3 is TGTGCCAGCTATGCAGGGGGGAACACTGAAGCTTTCTTT. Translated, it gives CASYAGGNTEAFF.

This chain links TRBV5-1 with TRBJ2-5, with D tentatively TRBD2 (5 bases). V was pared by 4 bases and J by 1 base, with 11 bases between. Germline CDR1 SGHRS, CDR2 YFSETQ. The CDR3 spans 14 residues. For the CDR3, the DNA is TGCGCCAGCAGCACTAGTGGGGTCCAAGAGACCCAGTACTTC. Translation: CASSTSGVQETQYF.

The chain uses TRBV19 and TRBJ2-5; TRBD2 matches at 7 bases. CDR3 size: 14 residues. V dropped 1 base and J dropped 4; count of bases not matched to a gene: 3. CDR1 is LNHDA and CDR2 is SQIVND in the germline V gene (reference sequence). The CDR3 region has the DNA TGTGCCAGTAGTATAGGATCGGGGGGAGAGACCCAGTACTTC. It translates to CASSIGSGGETQYF.

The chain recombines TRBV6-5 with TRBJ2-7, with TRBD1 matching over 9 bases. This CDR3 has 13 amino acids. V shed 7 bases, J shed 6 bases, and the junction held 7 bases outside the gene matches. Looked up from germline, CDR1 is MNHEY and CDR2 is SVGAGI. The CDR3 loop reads CASTRDREGEQYF. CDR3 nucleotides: TGTGCCAGCACCAGGGACAGGGAAGGCGAGCAGTACTTC.

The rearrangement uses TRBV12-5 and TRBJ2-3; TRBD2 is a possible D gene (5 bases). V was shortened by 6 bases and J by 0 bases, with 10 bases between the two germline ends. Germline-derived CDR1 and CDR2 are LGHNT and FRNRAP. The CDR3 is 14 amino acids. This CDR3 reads CASGPGLSTDTQYF. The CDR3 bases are TGTGCTAGTGGCCCTGGACTGAGCACAGATACGCAGTATTTT.

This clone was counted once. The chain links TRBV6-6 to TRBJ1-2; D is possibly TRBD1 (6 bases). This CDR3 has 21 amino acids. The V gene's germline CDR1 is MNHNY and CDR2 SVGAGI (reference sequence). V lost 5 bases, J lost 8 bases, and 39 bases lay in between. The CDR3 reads CASSRPGQTYYGYTSQNGYTF. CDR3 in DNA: TGTGCCAGCAGTCGGCCTGGACAGACCTACTATGGCTACACCTCCCAAAACGGCTACACCTTC.

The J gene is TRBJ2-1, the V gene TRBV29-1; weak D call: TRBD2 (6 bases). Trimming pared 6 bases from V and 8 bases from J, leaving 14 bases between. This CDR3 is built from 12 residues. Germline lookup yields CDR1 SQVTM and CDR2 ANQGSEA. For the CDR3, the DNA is TGCAGCGTGTCTCGGTCGGGGGATGAGCAGTTCTTC. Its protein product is CSVSRSGDEQFF.

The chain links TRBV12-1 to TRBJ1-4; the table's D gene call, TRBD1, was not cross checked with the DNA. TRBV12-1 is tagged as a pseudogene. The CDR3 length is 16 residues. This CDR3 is CASSWYAGTTNEKLFF. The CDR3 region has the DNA TGTGCCAGCAGCTGGTACGCAGGAACAACTAATGAAAAACTGTTTTTT.

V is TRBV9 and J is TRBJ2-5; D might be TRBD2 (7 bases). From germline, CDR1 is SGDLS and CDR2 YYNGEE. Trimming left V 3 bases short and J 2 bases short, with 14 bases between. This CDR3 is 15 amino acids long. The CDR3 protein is CASSALGGQQETQYF. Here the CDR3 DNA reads TGTGCCAGCAGCGCGCTCGGGGGGCAACAAGAGACCCAGTACTTC.

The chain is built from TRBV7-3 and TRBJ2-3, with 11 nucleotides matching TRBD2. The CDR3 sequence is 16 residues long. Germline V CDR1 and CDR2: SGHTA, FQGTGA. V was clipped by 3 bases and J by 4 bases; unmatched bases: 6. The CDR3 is CASSFPIAGGADTQYF. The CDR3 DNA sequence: TGTGCCAGCAGCTTCCCCATAGCGGGGGGGGCAGATACGCAGTATTTT.

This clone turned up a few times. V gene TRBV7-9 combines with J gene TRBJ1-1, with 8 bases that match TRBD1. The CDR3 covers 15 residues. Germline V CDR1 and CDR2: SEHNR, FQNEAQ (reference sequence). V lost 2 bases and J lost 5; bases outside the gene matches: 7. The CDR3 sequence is CASSLQGATGTEAFF. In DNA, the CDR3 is TGTGCCAGCAGCTTACAGGGGGCGACGGGTACTGAAGCTTTCTTT.

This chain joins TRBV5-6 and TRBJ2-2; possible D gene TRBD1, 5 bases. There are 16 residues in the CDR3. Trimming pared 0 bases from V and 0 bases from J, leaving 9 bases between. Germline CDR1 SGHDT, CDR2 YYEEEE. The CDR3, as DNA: TGTGCCAGCAGCTTGGGACAGACATCGAACACCGGGGAGCTGTTTTTT. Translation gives CASSLGQTSNTGELFF. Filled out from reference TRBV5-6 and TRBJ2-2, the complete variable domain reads DAGVTQSPTHLIKTRGQQVTLRCSPKSGHDTVSWYQQALGQGPQFIFQYYEEEERQRGNFPDRFSGHQFPNYSSELNVNALLLGDSALYLCASSLGQTSNTGELFFGEGSRLTVL.

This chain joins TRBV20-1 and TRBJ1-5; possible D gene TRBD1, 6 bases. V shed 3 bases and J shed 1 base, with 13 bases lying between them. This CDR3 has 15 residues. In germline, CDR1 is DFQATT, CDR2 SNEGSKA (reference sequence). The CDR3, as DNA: TGCAGTGCTAGTAGTTCAGGGGTAAGCAATCAGCCCCAGCATTTT. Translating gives CSASSSGVSNQPQHF.

The CDR3 region is CASSIGQGPMNTEAFF. The CDR3 DNA is TGTGCCAGTAGTATAGGGCAGGGCCCGATGAACACTGAAGCTTTCTTT. The J gene is TRBJ1-1, the V gene TRBV19, with D possibly TRBD1 on 5 matching bases. The CDR3 is made up of 16 amino acids. Germline assignment: CDR1 LNHDA and CDR2 SQIVND (reference sequence). V was shortened by 1 base and J by 0 bases, with 12 bases between the two germline ends.

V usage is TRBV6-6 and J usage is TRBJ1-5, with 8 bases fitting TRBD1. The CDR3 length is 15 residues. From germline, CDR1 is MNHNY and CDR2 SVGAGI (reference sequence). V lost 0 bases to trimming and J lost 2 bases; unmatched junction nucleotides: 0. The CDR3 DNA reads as TGTGCCAGCAGTTACTCGACAGGGGGCAATCAGCCCCAGCATTTT. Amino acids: CASSYSTGGNQPQHF.

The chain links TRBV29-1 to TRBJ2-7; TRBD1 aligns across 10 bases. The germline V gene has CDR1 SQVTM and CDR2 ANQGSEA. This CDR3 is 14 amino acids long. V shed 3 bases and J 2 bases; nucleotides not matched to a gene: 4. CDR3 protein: CSVDWGQGPYEQYF. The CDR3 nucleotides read TGCAGCGTTGACTGGGGACAGGGGCCCTACGAGCAGTACTTC.